The TCR beta chain under discussion was sequenced for a study of chemoradiotherapy in HPV16-positive cancers. Trimming removed 6 bases from V and 7 bases from J; junction bases left unmatched: 6. The germline V gene encodes CDR1 LNHDA and CDR2 SQIVND (reference sequence). CDR3 length equals 13 residues. TCRdb's copy holds only in-frame clones and misses some; the assay was immunoSEQ multiplex PCR. This sample has roughly 9,000 clones, with around 75% found just once. Findings of the study overall: Candidate HPV-specific clones and E7-related TCR motifs grew in tumor during treatment. Only a couple of HPV16-positive patients supplied the functional HPV-specificity definition.

This clone has more than one count but fewer than ten. Its antigen is currently unknown. Repertoires were sampled repeatedly during chemoradiotherapy. This TCR was recovered from a human donor with HPV-associated anogenital cancer. The sample in question was tumor tissue, obtained from a patient who underwent chemoradiotherapy. The rearrangement links TRBV19 to TRBJ1-5; 7 bases line up with TRBD1. The CDR3 region is CASSETGMQPQHF. In nucleotides, the CDR3 is TGTGCCAGTAGCGAGACAGGGATGCAGCCCCAGCATTTT.